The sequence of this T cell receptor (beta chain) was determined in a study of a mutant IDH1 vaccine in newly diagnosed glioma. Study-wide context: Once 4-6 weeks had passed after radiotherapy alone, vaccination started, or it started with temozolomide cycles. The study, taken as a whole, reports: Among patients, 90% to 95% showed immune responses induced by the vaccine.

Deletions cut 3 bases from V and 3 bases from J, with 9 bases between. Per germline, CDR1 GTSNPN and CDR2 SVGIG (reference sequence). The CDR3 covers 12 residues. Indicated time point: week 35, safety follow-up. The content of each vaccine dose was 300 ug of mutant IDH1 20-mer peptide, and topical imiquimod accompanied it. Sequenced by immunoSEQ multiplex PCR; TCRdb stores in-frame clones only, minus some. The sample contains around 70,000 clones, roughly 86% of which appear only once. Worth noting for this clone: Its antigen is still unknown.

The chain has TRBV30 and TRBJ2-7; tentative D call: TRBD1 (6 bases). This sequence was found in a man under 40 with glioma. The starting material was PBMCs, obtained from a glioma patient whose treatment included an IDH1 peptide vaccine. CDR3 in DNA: TGTGCCTGGAGGGACAGATACTACGAGCAGTACTTC. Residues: CAWRDRYYEQYF.